This T cell receptor beta chain emerged from a study of breast tumors, draining lymph nodes, adjacent tissues. Study observations and caveats: Data only fit, rather than demonstrated, lymph node origin of most tumor T cells.

Regarding this clonotype: No antigen is known for it.

TCRdb re-called the multiplex PCR reads with MiXCR, one entry per CDR3 protein. The table records 20,000 to 25,000 distinct CDR3 sequences, 45% to 65% of them present only once. The source material was breast tumor tissue. The source is a female donor with breast cancer. Some clones in this sample may be carry-over from other donors' samples.

The CDR3: CASSELGTSGRGQETQYF. In DNA form, the CDR3 reads TGCGCCAGCAGTGAGCTTGGGACTAGCGGGAGGGGGCAAGAGACCCAGTACTTC. The J gene is TRBJ2-5, the V gene TRBV10-2; 16 nucleotides agree with TRBD2. V trimming: 2 bases; J trimming: 2 bases; junction bases outside the gene matches: 5. The germline V gene encodes CDR1 WSHSY and CDR2 SAAADI. The CDR3 contains 18 residues.